The rows below give T cell receptor beta chains drawn from one sample of a study of OX40 agonist ivuxolimab in advanced cancers. The repertoire was sequenced with immunoSEQ multiplex PCR; TCRdb's copy has only in-frame clones and lacks some. The sample holds some 77,000 clones, about 83% seen once. Sequences were derived from CD4+ or CD8+ T cells sorted from blood, sampled in a trial of the OX40 agonist ivuxolimab. The receptors were gathered from an adult with an advanced solid tumor such as melanoma, head and neck, liver or kidney cancer. CDR3s include the opening cysteine and the closing phenylalanine or tryptophan. The D gene is left open where the match is weak.

>TRBV10-3|.|13|TRBJ1-5
TGTGCCATCAGTTTGATAAGGAGTTGGACCCAGCATTTT
CAISLIRSWTQHF
>TRBV20-1|.|11|TRBJ2-7
TGCAGTGCTAGAGATAGAGCGGAGCAGTACTTC
CSARDRAEQYF
>TRBV6-5|.|15|TRBJ2-1
TGTGCCAGCAGCACCCGGGGGAGCTCCTACAATGAGCAGTTCTTC
CASSTRGSSYNEQFF
>TRBV7-6|.|12|TRBJ2-1
TGTGCCAGCAGCTCCCTTAAGAATGAGCAGTTCTTC
CASSSLKNEQFF
>TRBV7-8|.|16|TRBJ2-7
TGTGCCAGCAGCTACGTAGGACGGGGGAGCTCCTACGAGCAGTACTTC
CASSYVGRGSSYEQYF
>TRBV18|.|13|TRBJ1-1
TGTGCCAGCTCACCGGGTGGGAACACTGAAGCTTTCTTT
CASSPGGNTEAFF
>TRBV30|.|15|TRBJ2-5
TGTGCCTGGAGTGTACCCAGCGCAGCCCAAGAGACCCAGTACTTC
CAWSVPSAAQETQYF
>TRBV4-1|TRBD1|16|TRBJ1-6
TGCGCCAGCAGCCAAGATAGGCAGGGGGCGGGTTCACCCCTCCACTTT
CASSQDRQGAGSPLHF
>TRBV5-1|.|17|TRBJ1-3
TGCGCCAGCAGCAGATTAGCAGGGGTCGGCTCTGGAAACACCATATATTTT
CASSRLAGVGSGNTIYF
>TRBV11-2|.|15|TRBJ2-1
TGTGCCAGCAGACTTCGGGGTGGGGTTGGCAATGAGCAGTTCTTC
CASRLRGGVGNEQFF
>TRBV14|.|12|TRBJ2-7
TGTGCCAGCAGCCTGGGGGGTGGGACGCAGTACTTC
CASSLGGGTQYF
>TRBV7-9|.|15|TRBJ2-2
TGTGCCAGCAGCTTAGCCGGGACACCCACCGGGGAGCTGTTTTTT
CASSLAGTPTGELFF
>TRBV19|TRBD1|15|TRBJ1-4
TGTGCCAGTAGTACCCGCTCGACAGGGGATGAAAAACTGTTTTTT
CASSTRSTGDEKLFF
>TRBV19|.|17|TRBJ1-2
TGTGCCAGTAGTATAAGTGTGGACAGACTTTTTAACTATGGCTACACCTTC
CASSISVDRLFNYGYTF